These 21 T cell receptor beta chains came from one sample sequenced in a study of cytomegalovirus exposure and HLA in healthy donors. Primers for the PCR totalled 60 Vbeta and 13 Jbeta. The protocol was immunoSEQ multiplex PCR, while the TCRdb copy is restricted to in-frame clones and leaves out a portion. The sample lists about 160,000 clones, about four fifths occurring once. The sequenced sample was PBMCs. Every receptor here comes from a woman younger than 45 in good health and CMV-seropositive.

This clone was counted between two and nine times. CDR3 bases: TGTGCCAGCAGCTTGCCCCCTAGCCGGGGGGAGACCCAGTACTTC. It is translated as CASSLPPSRGETQYF. The chain uses TRBV7-7 and TRBJ2-5, with D maybe TRBD2 (6 bases). The CDR3 length is 15 residues. CDR1 and CDR2 (germline): SSHAT, FNYEAQ (reference sequence). The ends were cut back, 3 bases at V and 5 bases at J, with 16 bases in the middle.

The CDR3 protein is CASSKTPRGRGTASFDEQYF. The CDR3 region has the DNA TGTGCCAGCAGCAAAACCCCCAGGGGGAGAGGGACAGCCTCATTTGACGAGCAGTACTTC. The chain recombines TRBV21-1 with TRBJ2-7; the D call of TRBD1 is as the table states it, not checked on the DNA. TRBV21-1 represents a pseudogene. This CDR3 is built from 20 residues.

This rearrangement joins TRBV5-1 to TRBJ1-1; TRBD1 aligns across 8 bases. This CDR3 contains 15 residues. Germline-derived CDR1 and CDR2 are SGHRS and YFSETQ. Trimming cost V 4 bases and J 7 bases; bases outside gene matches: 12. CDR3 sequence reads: CASSIWTGKTLEAFF. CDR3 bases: TGCGCCAGCAGCATCTGGACAGGGAAAACCCTTGAAGCTTTCTTT.

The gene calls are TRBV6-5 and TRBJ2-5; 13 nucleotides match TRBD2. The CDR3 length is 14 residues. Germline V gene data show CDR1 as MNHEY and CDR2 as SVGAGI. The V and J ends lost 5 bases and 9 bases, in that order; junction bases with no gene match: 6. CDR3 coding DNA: TGTGCCAGCAGTCGGACTAGCGGGGGATCTCCCCAGTACTTC. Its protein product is CASSRTSGGSPQYF.

The CDR3, as DNA: TGCGCCAGCAACATGGGACTAGCGGGGGGCACAGATACGCAGTATTTT. Protein sequence: CASNMGLAGGTDTQYF. The chain joins TRBV5-1 to TRBJ2-3; 14 bases match TRBD2. Per germline, CDR1 SGHRS and CDR2 YFSETQ. The V gene end was trimmed by 6 bases and the J gene end by 1 base; junction bases not matched to a gene: 4. This CDR3 contains 16 residues.

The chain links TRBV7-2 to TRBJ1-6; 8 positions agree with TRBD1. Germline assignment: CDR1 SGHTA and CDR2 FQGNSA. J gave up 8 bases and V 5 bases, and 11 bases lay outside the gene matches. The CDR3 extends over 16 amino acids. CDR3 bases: TGTGCCAGCAGCATCACAGGGGGGTTATCCTATTCACCCCTCCACTTT. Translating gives CASSITGGLSYSPLHF.

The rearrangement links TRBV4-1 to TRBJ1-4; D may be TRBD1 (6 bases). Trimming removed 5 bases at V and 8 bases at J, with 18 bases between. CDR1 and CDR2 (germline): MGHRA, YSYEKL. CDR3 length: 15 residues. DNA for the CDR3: TGCGCCAGCAGCGTGTTGTCCCAGGGGTGGGAAAAACTGTTTTTT. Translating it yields CASSVLSQGWEKLFF.

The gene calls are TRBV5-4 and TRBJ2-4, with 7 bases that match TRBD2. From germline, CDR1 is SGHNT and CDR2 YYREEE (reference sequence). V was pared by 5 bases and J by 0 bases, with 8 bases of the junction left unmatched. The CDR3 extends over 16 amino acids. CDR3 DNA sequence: TGTGCCAGCAGGTCGGGGGGTCCTCTAGCCAAAAACATTCAGTACTTC. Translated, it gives CASRSGGPLAKNIQYF.

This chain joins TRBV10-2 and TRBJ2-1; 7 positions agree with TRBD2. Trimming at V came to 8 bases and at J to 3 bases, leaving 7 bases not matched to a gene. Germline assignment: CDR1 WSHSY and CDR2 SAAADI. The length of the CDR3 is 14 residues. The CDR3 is CASGARTSYNEQFF. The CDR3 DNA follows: TGCGCCAGCGGGGCAAGGACTAGCTACAATGAGCAGTTCTTC.

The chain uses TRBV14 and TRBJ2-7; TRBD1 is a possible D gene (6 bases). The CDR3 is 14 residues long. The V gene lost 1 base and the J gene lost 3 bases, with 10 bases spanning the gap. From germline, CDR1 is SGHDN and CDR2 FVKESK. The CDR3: CASSQVTGFYEQYF. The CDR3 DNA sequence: TGTGCCAGCAGCCAAGTCACAGGGTTCTACGAGCAGTACTTC. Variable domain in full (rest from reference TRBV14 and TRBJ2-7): EAGVTQFPSHSVIEKGQTVTLRCDPISGHDNLYWYRRVMGKEIKFLLHFVKESKQDESGMPNNRFLAERTGGTYSTLKVQPAELEDSGVYFCASSQVTGFYEQYFGPGTRLTVT.

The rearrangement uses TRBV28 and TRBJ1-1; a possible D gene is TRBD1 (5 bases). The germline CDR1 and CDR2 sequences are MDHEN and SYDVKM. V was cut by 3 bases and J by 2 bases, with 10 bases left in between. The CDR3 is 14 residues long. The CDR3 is CASSFVDSNTEAFF. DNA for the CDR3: TGTGCCAGCAGTTTTGTCGACAGTAACACTGAAGCTTTCTTT.

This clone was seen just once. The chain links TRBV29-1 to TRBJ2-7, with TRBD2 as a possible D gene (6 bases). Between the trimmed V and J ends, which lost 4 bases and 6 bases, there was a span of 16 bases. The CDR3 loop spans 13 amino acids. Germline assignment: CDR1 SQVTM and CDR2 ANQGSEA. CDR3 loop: CSVGGGPASEQYF. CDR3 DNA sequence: TGCAGCGTTGGTGGAGGGCCCGCCTCCGAGCAGTACTTC.

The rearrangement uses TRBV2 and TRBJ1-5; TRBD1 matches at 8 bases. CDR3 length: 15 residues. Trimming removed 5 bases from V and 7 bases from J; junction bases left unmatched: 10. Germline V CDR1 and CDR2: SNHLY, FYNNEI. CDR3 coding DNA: TGTGCCAGCAGTCCGGACAGGGCCCGGGAACAGCCCCAGCATTTT. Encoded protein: CASSPDRAREQPQHF.

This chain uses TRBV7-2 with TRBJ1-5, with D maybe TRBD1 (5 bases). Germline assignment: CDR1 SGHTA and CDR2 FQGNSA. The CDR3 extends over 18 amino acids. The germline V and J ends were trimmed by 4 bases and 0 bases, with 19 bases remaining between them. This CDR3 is CASSSPLGTLYSNQPQHF. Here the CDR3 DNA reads TGTGCCAGCAGCTCCCCCCTAGGGACTTTGTATAGCAATCAGCCCCAGCATTTT.

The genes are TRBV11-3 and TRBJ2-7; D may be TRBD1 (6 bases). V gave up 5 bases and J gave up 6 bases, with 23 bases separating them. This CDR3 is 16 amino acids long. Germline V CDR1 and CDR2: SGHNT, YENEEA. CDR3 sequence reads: CASSAAPGTPPLEQYF. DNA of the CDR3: TGTGCCAGCAGCGCGGCGCCTGGGACACCTCCTCTCGAGCAGTACTTC. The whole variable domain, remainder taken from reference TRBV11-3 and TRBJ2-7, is EAGVVQSPRYKIIEKKQPVAFWCNPISGHNTLYWYLQNLGQGPELLIRYENEEAVDDSQLPKDRFSAERLKGVDSTLKIQPAELGDSAVYLCASSAAPGTPPLEQYFGPGTRLTVT.

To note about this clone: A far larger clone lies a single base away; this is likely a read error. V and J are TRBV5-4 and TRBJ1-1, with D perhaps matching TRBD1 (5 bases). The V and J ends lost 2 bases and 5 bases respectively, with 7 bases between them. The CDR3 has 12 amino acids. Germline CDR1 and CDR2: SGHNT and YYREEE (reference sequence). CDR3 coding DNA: TGTGCCAGCAGCTTAGGGGTAACTGAAGCTTTCTTT. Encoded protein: CASSLGVTEAFF.

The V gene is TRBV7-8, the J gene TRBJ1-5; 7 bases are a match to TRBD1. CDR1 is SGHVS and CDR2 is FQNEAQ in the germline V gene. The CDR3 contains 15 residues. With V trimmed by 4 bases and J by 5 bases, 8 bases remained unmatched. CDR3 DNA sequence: TGTGCCAGCAGCTCCGACAGGGCTCGATATCAGCCCCAGCATTTT. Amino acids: CASSSDRARYQPQHF.

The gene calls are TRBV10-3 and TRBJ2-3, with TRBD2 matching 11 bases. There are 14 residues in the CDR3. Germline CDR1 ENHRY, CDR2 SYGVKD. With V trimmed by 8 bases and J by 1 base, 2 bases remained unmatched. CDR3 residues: CAISSGGRTDTQYF. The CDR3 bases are TGTGCCATCTCTAGCGGGGGGCGCACAGATACGCAGTATTTT.

The CDR3 loop reads CSVFRTSGGNEQFF. The CDR3 nucleotides read TGCAGCGTTTTTCGGACTAGCGGGGGAAATGAGCAGTTCTTC. The chain links TRBV29-1 to TRBJ2-1; TRBD2 agrees at 13 bases. Germline CDR1 is SQVTM and CDR2 is ANQGSEA. The CDR3 runs to 14 residues. The junction had 5 bases not matched to a gene; V was cut back by 5 bases and J by 7 bases.

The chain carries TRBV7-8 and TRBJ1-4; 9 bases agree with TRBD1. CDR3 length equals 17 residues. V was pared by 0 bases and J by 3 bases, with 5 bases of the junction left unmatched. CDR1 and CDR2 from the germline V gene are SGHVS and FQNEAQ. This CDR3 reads CASSLAHRGQSNEKLFF. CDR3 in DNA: TGTGCCAGCAGCTTAGCGCACAGGGGGCAGTCTAATGAAAAACTGTTTTTT. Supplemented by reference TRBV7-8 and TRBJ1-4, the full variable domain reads GAGVSQSPRYKVAKRGQDVALRCDPISGHVSLFWYQQALGQGPEFLTYFQNEAQLDKSGLPSDRFFAERPEGSVSTLKIQRTQQEDSAVYLCASSLAHRGQSNEKLFFGSGTQLSVL.

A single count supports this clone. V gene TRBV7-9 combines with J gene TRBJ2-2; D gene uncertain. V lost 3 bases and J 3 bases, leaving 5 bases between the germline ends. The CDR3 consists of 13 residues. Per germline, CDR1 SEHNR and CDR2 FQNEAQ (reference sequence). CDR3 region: CASSFQYTGELFF. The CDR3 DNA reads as TGTGCCAGCAGCTTTCAATACACCGGGGAGCTGTTTTTT.